The 20 T cell receptor beta chains presented below share a single source sample, sequenced in a study of T cell responses to AZD1222 COVID-19 vaccine. Sequencing was performed with immunoSEQ multiplex PCR; in TCRdb, only in-frame clones are kept and a portion is missing. The sample includes 83,000 or so clones, about 82% of them seen just once. The sequences come from peripheral blood, collected on day 0 of AZD1222 vaccination. The receptors were sampled from an adult in good health.

This rearrangement joins TRBV30 to TRBJ2-7; 10 positions agree with TRBD1. The trim removed 8 bases at V and 5 bases at J, leaving 6 bases unmatched. The germline V gene encodes CDR1 GTSNPN and CDR2 SVGIG (reference sequence). This CDR3 comprises 12 residues. The CDR3 is CAGGQGTNEQYF. In nucleotides, the CDR3 is TGTGCCGGGGGACAGGGGACGAACGAGCAGTACTTC.

V gene TRBV30 combines with J gene TRBJ1-2, with D tentatively TRBD1 (6 bases). Germline CDR1 reads GTSNPN; CDR2 reads SVGIG (reference sequence). This CDR3 has 12 amino acids. The V gene lost 4 bases and the J gene lost 8 bases, with 14 bases spanning the gap. The CDR3 DNA reads TGTGCCTGGATGGCGGGGGCGGAAGGCTACACCTTC. Encoded protein: CAWMAGAEGYTF.

V and J are TRBV5-5 and TRBJ1-1; D uncertain. This CDR3 has 15 residues. Trimming removed 0 bases at V and 2 bases at J, with 11 bases between. CDR1 is SGHKS and CDR2 is YYEKEE in the germline V gene (reference sequence). CDR3 nucleotides: TGTGCCAGCAGCTTGGCATGGGGAACTAACACTGAAGCTTTCTTT. Amino acids: CASSLAWGTNTEAFF.

A remark on this clone: Other DNA sequences in the same sample also yield this CDR3. V usage is TRBV29-1 and J usage is TRBJ1-2; no clear D. Germline loops: CDR1 SQVTM, CDR2 ANQGSEA. This CDR3 comprises 12 residues. V dropped 5 bases and J dropped 2 bases, with 9 bases sitting between them. Written as DNA, the CDR3 is TGCAGCGTTTTGGCGGAAAACTATGGCTACACCTTC. It encodes CSVLAENYGYTF.

The chain is built from TRBV15 and TRBJ1-5; D is uncertain. Trimming left V 0 bases short and J 3 bases short, with 9 bases between. Germline V gene sequence: CDR1 LNHNV, CDR2 YYDKDF (reference sequence). The CDR3 consists of 15 residues. DNA of the CDR3: TGTGCCACCAGCAGAGAGGCCCGACCCAATCAGCCCCAGCATTTT. Amino acid sequence: CATSREARPNQPQHF.

J is TRBJ1-1 and V is TRBV6-5, with a tentative D call TRBD1 (6 bases). Trimming stripped 2 bases from V and 9 bases from J, with 10 bases between. CDR3 length: 12 residues. Per the germline V gene, CDR1 is MNHEY and CDR2 is SVGAGI. CDR3 in amino acids: CASSYPGAQAFF. CDR3 nucleotide sequence: TGTGCCAGCAGTTACCCAGGGGCGCAAGCTTTCTTT.

The sample holds a few counts of this clone. The V and J genes are TRBV7-8 and TRBJ2-7; the match to TRBD1 covers 7 bases. The ends lost 1 base at V and 7 bases at J; junction bases unmatched: 7. Germline CDR1 reads SGHVS; CDR2 reads FQNEAQ. This CDR3 has 14 residues. CDR3 nucleotide sequence: TGTGCCAGCAGCTTAGGGCAGGGGGTAGGTGAGCAGTACTTC. Encoded protein: CASSLGQGVGEQYF.

The rearrangement joins TRBV29-1 to TRBJ1-2; no clear D. Germline assignment: CDR1 SQVTM and CDR2 ANQGSEA. The germline V and J ends were trimmed by 4 bases and 2 bases, with 11 bases remaining between them. The CDR3 extends over 13 amino acids. As DNA, the CDR3 is TGCAGCGTTGTGGACCCTCCCAACTATGGCTACACCTTC. Translated: CSVVDPPNYGYTF.

This clone was detected only once. The rearrangement uses TRBV3-1 (or the pseudogene TRBV3-2) and TRBJ2-5, with TRBD2 identical over 10 bases. CDR1 is LGHDT and CDR2 is YNNKEL in the germline V gene (reference sequence). The V gene end was trimmed by 0 bases and the J gene end by 6 bases; junction bases not matched to a gene: 7. CDR3 length equals 16 residues. For the CDR3, the DNA is TGTGCCAGCAGCCAAGATCCTATAGCGGGGGGAAAGACCCAGTACTTC. This translates into CASSQDPIAGGKTQYF.

Worth noting for this clone: At one end, the junction sequence differs from germline, possibly due to a read error. The chain joins TRBV4-3 to TRBJ2-1, with D possibly matching TRBD2 (6 bases). There are 15 residues in the CDR3. Germline V lookup: CDR1 LGHNA, CDR2 YSLEER. The CDR3 region is CASSQDRPGAGTLIF. The CDR3, as DNA: TGCGCCAGCAGCCAAGATCGCCCTGGGGCGGGGACGTTAATCTTC.

The chain joins TRBV10-3 to TRBJ1-2; D not certain. Germline V gene data show CDR1 as ENHRY and CDR2 as SYGVKD. The V gene lost 0 bases and the J gene lost 8 bases, with 16 bases spanning the gap. The CDR3 contains 15 residues. CDR3 nucleotides: TGTGCCATCAGTGAGTCGAAAAGTTGGGGATGGGGCTACACCTTC. Amino acids: CAISESKSWGWGYTF.

The chain recombines TRBV5-4 with TRBJ2-3; 12 bases agree with TRBD2. Germline CDR1 SGHNT, CDR2 YYREEE (reference sequence). The CDR3 has 15 residues. The V gene end was trimmed by 4 bases and the J gene end by 4 bases; junction bases not matched to a gene: 4. In nucleotides, the CDR3 is TGTGCCAGCAGCCGGAGACTAGCGGGGGCAGATACGCAGTATTTT. Amino acids: CASSRRLAGADTQYF.

This chain uses TRBV11-2 with TRBJ2-7; 9 nucleotides agree with TRBD1. CDR3 length: 13 amino acids. The germline V gene encodes CDR1 SGHAT and CDR2 FQNNGV. V gave up 5 bases and J gave up 6 bases; unmatched junction bases: 5. Here the CDR3 DNA reads TGTGCCAGCAGCCCGTGGACAGGGGCCGAGCAGTACTTC. It translates to CASSPWTGAEQYF.

In its sample, this clone was seen many times. V usage is TRBV14 and J usage is TRBJ2-7, with D unresolved. The germline V gene encodes CDR1 SGHDN and CDR2 FVKESK. This CDR3 comprises 12 residues. Trimming pared 8 bases from V and 0 bases from J, leaving 8 bases between. The CDR3: CASGETSYEQYF. In DNA, the CDR3 is TGTGCCAGCGGGGAAACCTCCTACGAGCAGTACTTC.

This clone appeared once. The chain carries TRBV5-4 and TRBJ1-6; 10 nucleotides agree with TRBD1. The junction had 2 bases not matched to a gene; V was cut back by 6 bases and J by 8 bases. The CDR3 extends over 13 amino acids. Per the germline V gene, CDR1 is SGHNT and CDR2 is YYREEE (reference sequence). The CDR3 sequence is CASKGTGDSPLHF. The CDR3 DNA follows: TGTGCCAGCAAAGGGACAGGGGATTCACCCCTCCACTTT.

The CDR3 coding sequence is TGTGCCAGCAGCTACCCCGGGACAGGGAAAGGCTACACCTTC. It encodes CASSYPGTGKGYTF. This chain joins TRBV5-5 and TRBJ1-2, with 9 bases aligning to TRBD1. V shed 3 bases, J shed 8 bases, and the junction held 8 bases outside the gene matches. The CDR3 has 14 amino acids. CDR1 SGHKS and CDR2 YYEKEE come from the germline V gene (reference sequence).

This chain links TRBV28 with TRBJ1-2; D perhaps matches TRBD1 (6 bases). This CDR3 comprises 16 residues. Germline CDR1 MDHEN, CDR2 SYDVKM. V lost 6 bases and J lost 2, with 19 bases in between. DNA of the CDR3: TGTGCCAGCAGAACCCTAGGACAGCAGCTCAACTATGGCTACACCTTC. Translated: CASRTLGQQLNYGYTF.

The V and J genes are TRBV5-1 and TRBJ2-3, with 8 positions matching TRBD2. CDR3 length equals 16 residues. The ends lost 4 bases at V and 5 bases at J; junction bases unmatched: 12. Germline CDR1 is SGHRS and CDR2 is YFSETQ. CDR3 residues: CASSPGGGRIGDTQYF. Here the CDR3 DNA reads TGCGCCAGCAGCCCCGGCGGGGGGCGGATAGGAGATACGCAGTATTTT.

The rearrangement links TRBV12-3 or TRBV12-4 to TRBJ1-1, with a weak D call TRBD1 (5 bases). The CDR3 spans 13 residues. With 5 bases removed from V and 4 bases from J, the gap between germline ends came to 11 bases. The CDR3 DNA reads as TGTGCCAGCAGTGCCCGACAGCGCACTGAAGCTTTCTTT. Amino acids: CASSARQRTEAFF.

This clone was seen just once. This chain uses TRBV27 with TRBJ2-3; 8 bases map to TRBD2. Per the germline V gene, CDR1 is MNHEY and CDR2 is SMNVEV (reference sequence). After removal of 6 bases from V and 3 bases from J, the junction contained 14 bases not matched to a gene. CDR3 length: 17 amino acids. This chain's CDR3 is CASSSGTSHLRTDTQYF. The CDR3 DNA reads as TGTGCCAGCAGCTCCGGGACTAGTCATCTTAGGACAGATACGCAGTATTTT.